These 3 T cell receptor beta chains came from one sample sequenced in a study of blood T cell repertoires in COVID-19. TCRdb keeps only in-frame clones here, not all; method: immunoSEQ multiplex PCR. The sample lists 250,000 to 300,000 clones; around 84% were seen once. Material: PBMCs or T cells enriched from blood (not recorded which). Receptors were obtained from a man younger than 35 who had recovered from COVID-19.

As concerns this clone: Sequence at one end of the junction differs from germline and may be a read error. The V gene is TRBV7-7, the J gene TRBJ2-2, with TRBD2 matching 9 bases. Germline loops: CDR1 SSHAT, CDR2 FNYEAQ (reference sequence). The CDR3 is made up of 15 amino acids. CDR3 sequence reads: CASSSGTSRTGELFF. CDR3 nucleotide sequence: TGTGCTAGCAGCTCCGGGACTAGCAGGACCGGGGAGCTGTTTTTT.

The V and J genes are TRBV7-3 and TRBJ1-1, with D unclear. V gave up 2 bases and J gave up 2 bases, with 12 bases separating them. The CDR3 length is 15 residues. Germline V CDR1 and CDR2: SGHTA, FQGTGA. The DNA for the CDR3 is TGTGCCAGCAGCTTAGGTCCGGGAGAAAACACTGAAGCTTTCTTT. Its protein product is CASSLGPGENTEAFF.

V gene TRBV28 combines with J gene TRBJ1-2, with D possibly being TRBD1 (5 bases). CDR1 is MDHEN, CDR2 SYDVKM, per germline. V lost 3 bases and J 5 bases, leaving 10 bases between the germline ends. CDR3 length: 13 amino acids. The chain's CDR3 is CASSLGGTYGYTF. The DNA of the CDR3 is TGTGCCAGCAGTTTGGGGGGGACGTATGGCTACACCTTC.